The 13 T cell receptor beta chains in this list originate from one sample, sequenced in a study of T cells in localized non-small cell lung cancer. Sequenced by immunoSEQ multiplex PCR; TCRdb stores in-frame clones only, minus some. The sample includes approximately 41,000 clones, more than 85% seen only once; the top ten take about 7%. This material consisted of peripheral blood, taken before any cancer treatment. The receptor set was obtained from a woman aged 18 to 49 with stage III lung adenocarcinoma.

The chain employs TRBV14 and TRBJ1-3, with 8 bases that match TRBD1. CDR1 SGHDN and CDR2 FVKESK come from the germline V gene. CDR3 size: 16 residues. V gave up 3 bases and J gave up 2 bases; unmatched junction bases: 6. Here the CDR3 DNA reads TGTGCCAGCAGCCACCCAAGACAGGGGACTGGAAACACCATATATTTT. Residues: CASSHPRQGTGNTIYF. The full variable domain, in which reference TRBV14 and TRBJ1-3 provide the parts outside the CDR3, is EAGVTQFPSHSVIEKGQTVTLRCDPISGHDNLYWYRRVMGKEIKFLLHFVKESKQDESGMPNNRFLAERTGGTYSTLKVQPAELEDSGVYFCASSHPRQGTGNTIYFGEGSWLTVV.

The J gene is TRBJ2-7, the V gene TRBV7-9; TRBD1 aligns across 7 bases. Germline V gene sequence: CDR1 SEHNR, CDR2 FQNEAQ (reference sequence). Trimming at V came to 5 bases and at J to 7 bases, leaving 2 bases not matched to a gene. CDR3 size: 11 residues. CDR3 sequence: CASSLDREQYF. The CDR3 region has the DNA TGTGCCAGCAGCCTGGACAGGGAGCAGTACTTC.

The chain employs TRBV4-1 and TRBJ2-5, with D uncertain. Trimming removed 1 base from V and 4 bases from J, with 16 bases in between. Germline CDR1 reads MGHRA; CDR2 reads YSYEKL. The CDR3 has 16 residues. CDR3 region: CASSQVNLGWGETQYF. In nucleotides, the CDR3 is TGCGCCAGCAGCCAAGTCAATCTGGGATGGGGAGAGACCCAGTACTTC.

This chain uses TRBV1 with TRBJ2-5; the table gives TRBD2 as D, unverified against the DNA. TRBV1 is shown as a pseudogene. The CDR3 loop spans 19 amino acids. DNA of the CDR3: TGCACCAGCAGCCAATCCCGGGGACTAGCGGGGGGGCCAAGGGAGACCCAGTACTTC. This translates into CTSSQSRGLAGGPRETQYF.

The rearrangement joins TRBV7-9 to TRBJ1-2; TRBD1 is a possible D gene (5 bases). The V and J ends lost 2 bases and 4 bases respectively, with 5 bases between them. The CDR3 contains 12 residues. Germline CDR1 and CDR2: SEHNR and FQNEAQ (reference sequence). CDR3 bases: TGTGCCAGCAGCTTACAGGGCTATGGCTACACCTTC. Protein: CASSLQGYGYTF.

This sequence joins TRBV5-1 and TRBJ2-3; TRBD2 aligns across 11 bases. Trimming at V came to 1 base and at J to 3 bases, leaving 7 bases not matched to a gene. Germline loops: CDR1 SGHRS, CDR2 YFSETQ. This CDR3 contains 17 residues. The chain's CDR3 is CASSLIAGGSVTDTQYF. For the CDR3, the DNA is TGCGCCAGCAGCTTGATAGCGGGGGGGTCAGTAACAGATACGCAGTATTTT.

CDR3 DNA: TGTGCCAGCAGCTTAGGTTCAGGCCCGACTGAAGCTTTCTTT. This gives the protein CASSLGSGPTEAFF. This chain connects TRBV7-9 to TRBJ1-1; unclear D gene. CDR1 is SEHNR and CDR2 is FQNEAQ in the germline V gene (reference sequence). Trimming cost V 1 base and J 5 bases, with 11 bases left between them. The CDR3 length is 14 residues. The full variable domain, rest sourced from reference TRBV7-9 and TRBJ1-1, is DTGVSQNPRHKITKRGQNVTFRCDPISEHNRLYWYRQTLGQGPEFLTYFQNEAQLEKSRLLSDRFSAERPKGSFSTLEIQRTEQGDSAMYLCASSLGSGPTEAFFGQGTRLTVV.

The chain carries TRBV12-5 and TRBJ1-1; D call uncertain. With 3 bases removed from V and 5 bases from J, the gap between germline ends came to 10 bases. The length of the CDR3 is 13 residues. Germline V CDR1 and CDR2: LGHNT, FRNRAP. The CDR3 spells CASGLEVGTEAFF. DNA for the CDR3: TGTGCTAGTGGTTTAGAGGTTGGAACTGAAGCTTTCTTT.

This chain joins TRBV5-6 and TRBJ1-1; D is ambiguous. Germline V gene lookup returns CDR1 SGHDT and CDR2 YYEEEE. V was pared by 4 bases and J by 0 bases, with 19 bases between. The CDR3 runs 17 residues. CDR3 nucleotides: TGTGCCAGCAGCCCGATGGTCCGTGAGGTTCTGAACACTGAAGCTTTCTTT. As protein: CASSPMVREVLNTEAFF.

The CDR3 is CASSLAENTGELFF. As DNA, the CDR3 is TGCGCCAGCAGCTTGGCAGAGAACACCGGGGAGCTGTTTTTT. The chain couples TRBV5-1 to TRBJ2-2; D unresolved. CDR1 and CDR2 from the germline V gene are SGHRS and YFSETQ. The CDR3 runs 14 residues. Trimming stripped 0 bases from V and 1 base from J, with 4 bases between.

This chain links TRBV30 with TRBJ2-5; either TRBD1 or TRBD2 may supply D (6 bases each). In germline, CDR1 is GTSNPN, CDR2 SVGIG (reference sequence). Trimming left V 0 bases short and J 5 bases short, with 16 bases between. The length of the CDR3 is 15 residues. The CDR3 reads CAWSVPGVGGETQYF. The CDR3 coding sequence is TGTGCCTGGAGTGTACCCGGGGTAGGGGGGGAGACCCAGTACTTC.

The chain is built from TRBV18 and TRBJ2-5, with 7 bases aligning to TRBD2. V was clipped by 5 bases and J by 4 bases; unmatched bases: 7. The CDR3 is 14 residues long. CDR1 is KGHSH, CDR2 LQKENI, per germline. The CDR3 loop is CASSVPGGRETQYF. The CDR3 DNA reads TGTGCCAGCTCAGTACCGGGGGGTCGAGAGACCCAGTACTTC.

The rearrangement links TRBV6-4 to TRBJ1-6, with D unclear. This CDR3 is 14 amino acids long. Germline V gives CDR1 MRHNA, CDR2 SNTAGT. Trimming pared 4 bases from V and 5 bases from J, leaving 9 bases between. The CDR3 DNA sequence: TGTGCCAGCAGTGCAAGGCTCAATAATTCACCCCTCCACTTT. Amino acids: CASSARLNNSPLHF.